Listed below are T cell receptor beta chains from one sample, sequenced in a study of PD-L1 blockade in urothelial cancer. The data were produced by immunoSEQ multiplex PCR, yet TCRdb's version contains in-frame clones alone and is incomplete. The sample has tens of thousands of clones; 80% to 90% are singletons. The sequencing used PBMCs, collected around atezolizumab (anti-PD-L1) treatment. These receptors were obtained from a man between 65 and 85 years old with urothelial cancer. CDR3s include the opening cysteine and the closing phenylalanine or tryptophan. D genes are given only for firm matches. Size tells how often a clone was seen (once, few, many) or the class of an expanded clone, and some rows leave it out.

clone size	D gene	J gene	V gene	CDR3 DNA	CDR3 protein
NA	NA	TRBJ2-1	TRBV9	TGTGCCAGCAGCGTAGATGGGACACCAAGGGGCAATGAGCAGTTCTTC	CASSVDGTPRGNEQFF
NA	TRBD1	TRBJ2-2	TRBV7-2	TGTGCCAGCAGCTTAGTCCCAGGGGGTGATTGGACCGGGGAGCTGTTTTTT	CASSLVPGGDWTGELFF
NA	TRBD1	TRBJ2-1	TRBV5-1	TGCGCCAGCAGCCCGCAGGGGACAGGCATCAATGAGCAGTTCTTC	CASSPQGTGINEQFF
NA	NA	TRBJ2-4	TRBV28	TGTGCCAGCAGTACTCCGATGCAAAACATTCAGTACTTC	CASSTPMQNIQYF
NA	NA	TRBJ1-1	TRBV29-1	TGCAGCGTTGAAGTTTCGGGGGGGGCTTTCTTT	CSVEVSGGAFF
NA	NA	TRBJ1-4	TRBV6-5	TGTGCCAGCAGTTACTCGGGGCTTACAGAGGAAAAACTGTTTTTT	CASSYSGLTEEKLFF
NA	TRBD1	TRBJ2-1	TRBV20-1	TGCAGTGCCAGGGGGCGGGAGCAGTTCTTC	CSARGREQFF
NA	NA	TRBJ1-1	TRBV19	TGTGCCAGTAGTATAAAAGGGGACACTGAAGCTTTCTTT	CASSIKGDTEAFF
NA	TRBD1	TRBJ2-5	TRBV7-3	TGTGCCAGCAGCCGGGGAGGAGGGACAGGATTGGAGACCCAGTACTTC	CASSRGGGTGLETQYF
NA	NA	TRBJ2-7	TRBV5-1	TGCGCCAGCAGCTGGGGGGACGGATCCTACGAGCAGTACTTC	CASSWGDGSYEQYF
NA	NA	TRBJ1-2	TRBV18	TGTGCCAGCTCACCACAGGCAGGGGAAGGCTATGGCTACACCTTC	CASSPQAGEGYGYTF
NA	NA	TRBJ1-1	TRBV4-3	TGCGCCAGCAGCCAAGAGGGGGCCCGAGGAACTGAAGCTTTCTTT	CASSQEGARGTEAFF
once	TRBD2	TRBJ2-7	TRBV4-3	TGCGCCAGCAGCCAAGGGACTAGTGGGAGAGACGAGCAGTACTTC	CASSQGTSGRDEQYF
NA	TRBD1	TRBJ2-7	TRBV5-4	TGTGCCAGCAGCCCGGGACAGAGCCTTTACGAGCAGTACTTC	CASSPGQSLYEQYF
NA	TRBD2	TRBJ2-7	TRBV27	TGTGCCAGCAGTCCTATAGGGACTAGCGGGCCGTCCTACGAGCAGTACTTC	CASSPIGTSGPSYEQYF
NA	TRBD1	TRBJ1-1	TRBV2	TGTGCCAGCAGTCTCTCCCAGGGGGCCGCTGAAGCTTTCTTT	CASSLSQGAAEAFF
few	NA	TRBJ1-1	TRBV6-5	TGTGCCAGCAAGACACCGAACACTGAAGCTTTCTTT	CASKTPNTEAFF
few	NA	TRBJ2-7	TRBV27	TGTGCCAGCAGGCGGGACGGGGCTTCCTACGAGCAGTACTTC	CASRRDGASYEQYF
NA	TRBD2	TRBJ2-1	TRBV5-4	TGTGCCAGCAGCTTGGGGGGGGGAGAGGATGAGCAGTTCTTC	CASSLGGGEDEQFF
NA	TRBD2	TRBJ2-1	TRBV4-1	TGCGCCAGCAGCCAAGAAACGGGCGGGAGAAGCTCCTACAATGAGCAGTTCTTC	CASSQETGGRSSYNEQFF
NA	TRBD1	TRBJ1-2	TRBV7-8	TGTGCCAGCAGCTTTCTACAGGGGGGTGGCTACACCTTC	CASSFLQGGGYTF
NA	NA	TRBJ2-5	TRBV19	TGTGCCAGTAGTATAGCAGGGGACGAGACCCAGTACTTC	CASSIAGDETQYF
NA	TRBD2	TRBJ2-5	TRBV7-2	TGTGCCAGCAGCTTAACTAGCGGGAGGAGAGGTGAGACCCAGTACTTC	CASSLTSGRRGETQYF
NA	TRBD2	TRBJ2-7	TRBV9	TGTGCCAGCAGCCCCCGGCGGGAGGGGCGGCAGTACTTC	CASSPRREGRQYF
NA	NA	TRBJ1-2	TRBV7-9	TGTGCCAGCAGCTTTCCCAGGGGAACGGACTATGGCTACACCTTC	CASSFPRGTDYGYTF
NA	TRBD2	TRBJ2-5	TRBV11-2	TGTGCCAGCAGCCCCCGGGTAGCGGGGGTGTACCAAGAGACCCAGTACTTC	CASSPRVAGVYQETQYF
NA	NA	TRBJ1-3	TRBV19	TGTGCCAGCCTTGCGGCAAACACCATATATTTT	CASLAANTIYF
NA	TRBD2	TRBJ2-4	TRBV5-4	TGTGCCAGCAGCCCCGGGATAGCGGGAGGAGTTCAGTACTTC	CASSPGIAGGVQYF
NA	TRBD1	TRBJ2-5	TRBV7-7	TGTGCCAGCAGCTTCCAGGGGGCGGGAGAGACCCAGTACTTC	CASSFQGAGETQYF
NA	NA	TRBJ2-3	TRBV11-2	TGTGCCAGCAGCTTAGATCTTACTAGAGTTGCGGATACGCAGTATTTT	CASSLDLTRVADTQYF
once	NA	TRBJ2-5	TRBV28	TGTGCCAGCAGTTTACCAGGGGCCATGGGGACCCAGTACTTC	CASSLPGAMGTQYF
medium-sized	TRBD1	TRBJ1-1	TRBV7-3	TGTGCCAGCAGCGTTGACAGGGGGCGTGAAGCTTTCTTT	CASSVDRGREAFF
NA	NA	TRBJ1-3	TRBV28	TGTGCCAGCAGTCCCGCCGGTCCGGGATCTGGAAACACCATATATTTT	CASSPAGPGSGNTIYF
NA	TRBD1	TRBJ1-2	TRBV9	TGTGCCAGCAGCGCCGACAGGGTTGGCTACACCTTC	CASSADRVGYTF
NA	TRBD2	TRBJ2-1	TRBV7-9	TGTGCCAGCAGCGGACGGACTAGCGGGAGGATCAATGAGCAGTTCTTC	CASSGRTSGRINEQFF
NA	NA	TRBJ2-4	TRBV14	TGTGCCAGCAGCCGAGCGGTAGCCAAAAACATTCAGTACTTC	CASSRAVAKNIQYF
NA	TRBD1	TRBJ1-5	TRBV19	TGTGCCAGTAGTATAGTTGGGACAGGGAACAATCAGCCCCAGCATTTT	CASSIVGTGNNQPQHF
NA	TRBD1	TRBJ1-1	TRBV30	TGTGCCTGGCGAGACAGGGACTTAACTGAAGCTTTCTTT	CAWRDRDLTEAFF
NA	NA	TRBJ1-1	TRBV7-3	TGTGCCAGCAGCTTGCACATGAACACTGAAGCTTTCTTT	CASSLHMNTEAFF
NA	NA	TRBJ2-7	TRBV5-8	TGTGCCAGCAGCCCAGGCGCCGGTTTAGTCGAGCAGTACTTC	CASSPGAGLVEQYF
NA	TRBD1	TRBJ2-5	TRBV7-8	TGTGCCAGCAGCCCAGGGACAGGGGGGGAGACCCAGTACTTC	CASSPGTGGETQYF
few	NA	TRBJ1-1	TRBV5-1	TGCGCTCAGAGGGTCAACACTGAAGCTTTCTTT	CAQRVNTEAFF
NA	NA	TRBJ2-5	TRBV11-2	TGTGCCAGCAGCTTAGGGAGGCGCGGGAAAGAGACCCAGTACTTC	CASSLGRRGKETQYF
NA	TRBD1	TRBJ1-2	TRBV7-9	TGTGCCAGCAGCCAGCAGGGGGGCGGTGGCTACACCTTC	CASSQQGGGGYTF
NA	NA	TRBJ2-7	TRBV7-2	TGTGCCAGCAGCTTACCGGGCGGGTCCTACGAGCAGTACTTC	CASSLPGGSYEQYF
once	NA	TRBJ2-5	TRBV19	TGTGCCAGTAGTATTGAGGGAGGGGGTATGGAGACCCAGTACTTC	CASSIEGGGMETQYF
NA	TRBD1	TRBJ1-1	TRBV5-4	TGTGCCAGCAGCAAACGAACAGGGGTGAACACTGAAGCTTTCTTT	CASSKRTGVNTEAFF
NA	NA	TRBJ2-3	TRBV5-1	TGCGCCAGCAGCTTTCGGGACACAGATACGCAGTATTTT	CASSFRDTDTQYF
NA	TRBD1	TRBJ2-7	TRBV7-3	TGTGCCAGCAGCTTAGCAGGACAGGGTCCCTACGAGCAGTACTTC	CASSLAGQGPYEQYF
NA	NA	TRBJ2-1	TRBV5-1	TGCGCCAGCAGCCAGTACAATGAGCAGTTCTTC	CASSQYNEQFF
NA	TRBD2	TRBJ2-1	TRBV4-1	TGCGCCAGCAGGCTCGGACTAGCGGATAACAATGAGCAGTTCTTC	CASRLGLADNNEQFF